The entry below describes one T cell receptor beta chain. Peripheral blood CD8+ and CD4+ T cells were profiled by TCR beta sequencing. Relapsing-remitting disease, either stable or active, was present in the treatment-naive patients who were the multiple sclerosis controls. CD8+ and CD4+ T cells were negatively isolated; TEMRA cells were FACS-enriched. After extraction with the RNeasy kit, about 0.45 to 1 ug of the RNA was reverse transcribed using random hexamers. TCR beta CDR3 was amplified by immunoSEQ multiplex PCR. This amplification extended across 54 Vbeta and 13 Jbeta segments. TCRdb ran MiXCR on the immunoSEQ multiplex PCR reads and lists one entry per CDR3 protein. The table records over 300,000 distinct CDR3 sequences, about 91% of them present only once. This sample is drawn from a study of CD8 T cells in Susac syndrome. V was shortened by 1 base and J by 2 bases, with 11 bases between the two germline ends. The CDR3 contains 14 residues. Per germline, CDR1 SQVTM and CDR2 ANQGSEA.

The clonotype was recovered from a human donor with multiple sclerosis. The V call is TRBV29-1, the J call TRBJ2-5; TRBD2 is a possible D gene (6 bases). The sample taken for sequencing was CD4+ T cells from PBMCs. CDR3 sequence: CSVEVVAVQETQYF. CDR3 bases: TGCAGCGTTGAAGTAGTAGCGGTACAAGAGACCCAGTACTTC.